This TCR beta chain derives from a study of identical twins. TCRdb re-called the 5' RACE reads with MiXCR, one entry per CDR3 protein. The repertoire includes around 370,000 distinct CDR3 sequences, about 9% of them detected once, and 8.5% to 10% sits in the top ten. This clonotype has only a few counts. The sequence came from a woman in her 50s in good health. Specimen: naive T cells sorted from blood.

The CDR3 is CASSIPRREKLFF. The CDR3 DNA reads as TGCGCCAGCAGTATCCCCAGAAGAGAAAAACTGTTTTTT. This chain connects TRBV10-2 to TRBJ1-4; D is unclear. This CDR3 spans 13 amino acids. V was cut by 5 bases and J by 8 bases, with 12 bases left in between. The germline V gene has CDR1 WSHSY and CDR2 SAAADI.